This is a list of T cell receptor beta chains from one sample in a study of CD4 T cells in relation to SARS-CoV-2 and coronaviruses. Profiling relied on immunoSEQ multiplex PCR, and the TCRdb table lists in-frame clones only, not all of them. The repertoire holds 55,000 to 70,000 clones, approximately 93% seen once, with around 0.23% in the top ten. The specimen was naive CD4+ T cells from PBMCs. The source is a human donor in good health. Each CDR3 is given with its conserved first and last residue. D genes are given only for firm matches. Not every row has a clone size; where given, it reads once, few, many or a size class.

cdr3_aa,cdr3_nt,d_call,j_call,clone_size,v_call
CAISDPSGADTQYF,TGTGCCATCAGTGATCCGAGCGGGGCAGATACGCAGTATTTT,TRBD2,TRBJ2-3,.,TRBV10-3
CASSYSMGQGSYEQYF,TGTGCCAGCAGTTACTCGATGGGGCAGGGTTCCTACGAGCAGTACTTC,.,TRBJ2-7,.,TRBV6-5
CASSLGDPQETQYF,TGCGCCAGCAGCTTGGGGGACCCTCAAGAGACCCAGTACTTC,.,TRBJ2-5,once,TRBV5-1
CASSPQGGYTDTQYF,TGTGCCAGCAGCCCCCAGGGGGGGTACACAGATACGCAGTATTTT,.,TRBJ2-3,.,TRBV7-2
CASSSGPAGLSYNEQFF,TGCGCCAGCAGCTCAGGTCCGGCGGGCCTCTCCTACAATGAGCAGTTCTTC,.,TRBJ2-1,.,TRBV5-1
CASSSDLVGNTIYF,TGTGCCAGCAGCTCAGACCTGGTTGGAAACACCATATATTTT,.,TRBJ1-3,.,TRBV9
CAISETQGANTEAFF,TGTGCCATCAGTGAGACGCAGGGGGCGAACACTGAAGCTTTCTTT,TRBD1,TRBJ1-1,.,TRBV10-3
CASSVDRVTGELFF,TGTGCCAGCAGCGTAGACAGGGTCACCGGGGAGCTGTTTTTT,.,TRBJ2-2,.,TRBV9
CARSLAGRGSNQPQHF,TGTGCCAGAAGCTTGGCAGGCCGGGGGAGCAATCAGCCCCAGCATTTT,.,TRBJ1-5,.,TRBV5-3
CASSWTASEQYF,TGTGCCAGCAGTTGGACAGCGTCCGAGCAGTACTTC,.,TRBJ2-7,.,TRBV12-3/TRBV12-4
CASSARLAGGHEQYF,TGTGCCAGCAGCGCTCGACTAGCGGGAGGGCACGAGCAGTACTTC,TRBD2,TRBJ2-7,once,TRBV7-2
CASSVEGRVTDTQYF,TGTGCCAGCAGTGTCGAGGGGAGAGTTACAGATACGCAGTATTTT,.,TRBJ2-3,.,TRBV2
CASSIRSAGANVLTF,TGTGCCAGTAGTATAAGGTCAGCTGGGGCCAACGTCCTGACTTTC,.,TRBJ2-6,.,TRBV19
CASSDQGGYEQYF,TGCGCCAGCAGTGACCAGGGGGGCTACGAGCAGTACTTC,.,TRBJ2-7,.,TRBV10-2
CASKAGLAGVEQYF,TGTGCCAGCAAGGCGGGACTAGCGGGAGTCGAGCAGTACTTC,TRBD2,TRBJ2-7,.,TRBV27
CASKRLLAGRGNEQFF,TGTGCCTCAAAAAGGCTACTAGCGGGGAGGGGCAATGAGCAGTTCTTC,TRBD2,TRBJ2-1,.,TRBV19
CASSVGGAGSTGELFF,TGTGCCAGCAGCGTAGGTGGGGCCGGGAGCACCGGGGAGCTGTTTTTT,.,TRBJ2-2,.,TRBV9
CASSERGRDTDTQYF,TGTGCCAGCAGTGAGCGCGGGAGAGACACAGATACGCAGTATTTT,TRBD2,TRBJ2-3,.,TRBV2
CSVVGSYEQYF,TGCAGCGTTGTCGGCTCCTACGAGCAGTACTTC,.,TRBJ2-7,.,TRBV29-1
CAISESRDSARAEQFF,TGTGCCATCAGTGAGTCGCGCGACTCCGCTCGGGCCGAGCAGTTCTTC,.,TRBJ2-1,.,TRBV10-3
CASSQSGRGRDEQYF,TGCGCCAGCAGTCAATCCGGCAGGGGGCGCGACGAGCAGTACTTC,TRBD1,TRBJ2-7,.,TRBV23-1
CASNDFLANTGELFF,TGTGCCAGCAATGACTTCCTGGCGAACACCGGGGAGCTGTTTTTT,.,TRBJ2-2,few,TRBV28
CAWRAAGSTYEQYF,TGTGCCTGGAGAGCGGCAGGGAGTACCTACGAGCAGTACTTC,.,TRBJ2-7,.,TRBV30
CASSAEGSSYNEQFF,TGTGCCAGCAGCGCGGAGGGGAGCTCCTACAATGAGCAGTTCTTC,.,TRBJ2-1,.,TRBV9
CASRRGSLTAHGYTF,TGTGCCAGTAGACGGGGGTCTCTTACTGCACATGGCTACACCTTC,.,TRBJ1-2,.,TRBV19
CASSQGGYEQYF,TGTGCCAGCAGCCAAGGAGGGTACGAGCAGTACTTC,.,TRBJ2-7,.,TRBV3-1/TRBV3-2
CASSVAVSYEQYF,TGTGCCAGTAGTGTTGCCGTTTCCTACGAGCAGTACTTC,.,TRBJ2-7,.,TRBV19
CASSPSAGLRYEQYF,TGTGCCAGCTCACCATCGGCAGGGTTAAGGTACGAGCAGTACTTC,.,TRBJ2-7,once,TRBV18
CASSRTPGQNSPLHF,TGTGCCAGTAGTCGGACACCTGGACAGAATTCACCCCTCCACTTT,.,TRBJ1-6,.,TRBV19
CASSLMGQGTEAFF,TGTGCCAGCAGCTTAATGGGACAGGGGACTGAAGCTTTCTTT,TRBD1,TRBJ1-1,.,TRBV7-3
CATSRGDRVGSFSSYNEQFF,TGTGCCACCAGCAGGGGTGACAGGGTCGGGAGCTTTAGCTCCTACAATGAGCAGTTCTTC,.,TRBJ2-1,once,TRBV15
CASSYPGRGADTQYF,TGTGCCAGCAGTTACCCGGGCAGGGGCGCAGATACGCAGTATTTT,.,TRBJ2-3,.,TRBV6-6
CASSSQGQTRGEQYF,TGTGCCAGCAGTTCCCAAGGACAGACTCGGGGGGAGCAGTACTTC,.,TRBJ2-7,.,TRBV28
CASSRGGGSPLHF,TGTGCCAGCAGTAGAGGGGGAGGTTCACCCCTCCACTTT,.,TRBJ1-6,.,TRBV25-1
CASTPGPQGSGELFF,TGTGCCAGCACCCCCGGGCCACAGGGCTCCGGGGAGCTGTTTTTT,.,TRBJ2-2,.,TRBV7-9
CASSPPSSYEQYF,TGTGCCAGCTCACCACCGAGCTCCTACGAGCAGTACTTC,.,TRBJ2-7,.,TRBV18
CASSLTRTETDTQYF,TGTGCCAGCAGCTTAACGAGGACAGAAACAGATACGCAGTATTTT,.,TRBJ2-3,.,TRBV7-3
CASSGPGTGRVDTQYF,TGTGCCAGCAGCGGTCCCGGGACAGGGAGGGTCGATACGCAGTATTTT,TRBD1,TRBJ2-3,.,TRBV5-4
CASTIDRDSGKLFF,TGTGCCAGCACCATAGACAGGGATAGTGGAAAACTGTTTTTT,TRBD1,TRBJ1-4,once,TRBV28
CASSELGSLTGELFF,TGTGCCAGCAGCGAACTGGGGTCTCTCACCGGGGAGCTGTTTTTT,.,TRBJ2-2,.,TRBV9
CASSLLGQGSADTQYF,TGTGCCAGCAGCCTCCTTGGACAGGGATCGGCAGATACGCAGTATTTT,TRBD1,TRBJ2-3,once,TRBV7-2
CASSLRAGENEQFF,TGTGCCAGCAGCTTGCGGGCGGGAGAAAATGAGCAGTTCTTC,TRBD2,TRBJ2-1,.,TRBV7-9